A few counts support the clone carrying this T cell receptor (beta chain). As yet, its antigen is unknown. As to treatment: roughly 11-day PBMC culture with coronavirus spike peptide pools or control peptides (ViraFEST assay). CDR3 size: 15 residues. V lost 4 bases and J lost 7, with 20 bases in between. The germline V gene has CDR1 DFQATT and CDR2 SNEGSKA (reference sequence). The data originate from a study of vaccination and CD4 T cells after COVID-19. CD4+ T cells that had been cultured provided DNA sequenced with the Oncomine TCR Beta short-read assay. Using its own MiXCR run on the PCR reads, TCRdb lists one record per CDR3 protein. The sample has about 7,700 distinct CDR3 sequences, roughly 57% seen once.

The receptor was isolated from a human donor who had recovered from COVID-19. This chain joins TRBV20-1 and TRBJ1-5; possible D gene TRBD1, 6 bases. Sequenced material: CD4+ T cells from blood, cultured in vitro. CDR3 loop: CSATTGTRGSQPQHF. Written as DNA, the CDR3 is TGCAGTGCTACGACCGGGACACGGGGTTCCCAGCCCCAGCATTTT.